Sequencing of this T cell receptor beta chain was carried out in a study of T cell responses to AZD1222 COVID-19 vaccine. At the level of the study: Timing groups of about 4 and about 12 weeks for second doses were pooled.

Regarding the study as a whole: At baseline, just 5 or 6 AZD1222 recipients tested seropositive. Sampling that yielded the repertoires occurred only after the peak T cell response.

Assay used: immunoSEQ multiplex PCR; TCRdb lists only in-frame clones, some missing. The repertoire holds some 99,000 clones, with approximately 91% as singletons. Remarks on this clone: Antigen unknown.

Germline assignment: CDR1 SGHRS and CDR2 YFSETQ. The V end was cut by 2 bases, the J end by 1 base, with 6 bases between. The CDR3 spans 13 residues. The material was peripheral blood, obtained on day 0 of AZD1222 vaccination. The chain couples TRBV5-1 to TRBJ1-1; D gene ambiguous. The TCR sequence derives from an adult in good health. DNA for the CDR3: TGCGCCAGCAGCTTCGACCCGAACACTGAAGCTTTCTTT. It yields the protein CASSFDPNTEAFF.